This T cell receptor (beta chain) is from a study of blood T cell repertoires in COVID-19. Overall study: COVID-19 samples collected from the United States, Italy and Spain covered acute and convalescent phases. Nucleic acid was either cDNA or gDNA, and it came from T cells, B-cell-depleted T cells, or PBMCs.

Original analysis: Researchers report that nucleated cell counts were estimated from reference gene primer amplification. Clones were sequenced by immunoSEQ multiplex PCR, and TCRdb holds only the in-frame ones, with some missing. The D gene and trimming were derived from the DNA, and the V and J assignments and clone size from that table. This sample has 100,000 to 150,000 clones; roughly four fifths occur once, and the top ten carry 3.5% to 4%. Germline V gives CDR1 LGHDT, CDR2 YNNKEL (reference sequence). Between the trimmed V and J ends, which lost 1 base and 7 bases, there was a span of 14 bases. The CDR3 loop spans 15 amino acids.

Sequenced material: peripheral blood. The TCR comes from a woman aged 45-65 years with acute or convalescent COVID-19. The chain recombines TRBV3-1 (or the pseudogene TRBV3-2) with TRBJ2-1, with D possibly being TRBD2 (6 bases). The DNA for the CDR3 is TGTGCCAGCAGCCAAGGGAGGGCCGCGAGGAATGAGCAGTTCTTC. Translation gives CASSQGRAARNEQFF.